The rows below give T cell receptor beta chains drawn from one sample of a study of blood T cell repertoires in COVID-19. Profiling relied on immunoSEQ multiplex PCR, and the TCRdb table lists in-frame clones only, not all of them. The repertoire holds about 220,000 clones, around 85% seen once, with about 2.5% in the top ten. Sequences were obtained from peripheral blood. The receptors shown here come from a woman aged 70-85 years with COVID-19, enrolled during active disease. Each CDR3 is given without its conserved first and last residue.

j_call,v_call,cdr3_aa
TRBJ2-1,TRBV7-2,ASSLGIPAGDEQF
TRBJ2-5,TRBV4-2,ASSQAGSGGEETQY
TRBJ2-5,TRBV30,AWSLGGQLEQETQY
TRBJ2-1,TRBV9,ASSVGTSAYNEQF
TRBJ1-5,TRBV19,ASTIGSQPQH
TRBJ1-5,TRBV16,ASRERQGSSQPQH
TRBJ1-5,TRBV6-5,ASSSDRGNQPQH
TRBJ1-1,TRBV6-5,ASTSGGTTEAF
TRBJ1-2,TRBV4-3,ASSQAGGTYGYT
TRBJ1-2,TRBV11-3,ASSPHWTGSGYT
TRBJ1-5,TRBV5-1,ASSYGTDYSNQPQH
TRBJ2-3,TRBV6-1,ASSEVRTADTQY
TRBJ2-7,TRBV20-1,SAGLAVQY
TRBJ2-7,TRBV20-1,SAPRLGEQY
TRBJ2-1,TRBV5-6,ASSLYLGGDGNEQF
TRBJ1-6,TRBV27,ASSRRDSSYNSPLH
TRBJ2-7,TRBV25-1,ASSEYRRGQHEQY
TRBJ1-5,TRBV18,ASSRETGTGAGGGQPQH
TRBJ1-1,TRBV5-8,ASSLLGQNTEAF
TRBJ2-7,TRBV10-3,AISESGQGDEQY
TRBJ1-2,TRBV12-3/TRBV12-4,ASSFSGRGGYT
TRBJ1-1,TRBV11-2,ASSSQARNEAF
TRBJ2-2,TRBV7-9,ASSLVGGEAGELF
TRBJ2-7,TRBV28,ASSYHGGSDEQY
TRBJ1-2,TRBV6-5,ASSYLGQGIYGYT
TRBJ1-5,TRBV6-1,ASSEGRDQPQH
TRBJ2-5,TRBV10-3,ATQGANFQETQY
TRBJ1-1,TRBV30,AWSSQVNTEAF
TRBJ1-1,TRBV11-2,ASSLDPGVTEAF
TRBJ2-7,TRBV11-2,ASSLRPARQGASYEQY
TRBJ2-1,TRBV19,ASSGQGSSYNEQF
TRBJ1-5,TRBV30,AWTPGAGKNQPQH
TRBJ1-2,TRBV12-3/TRBV12-4,ASSQYREGYT
TRBJ1-1,TRBV6-2/TRBV6-3,ASSAGVPNTEAF
TRBJ1-2,TRBV15,ATSRGGGRGYT
TRBJ1-3,TRBV6-5,ASSYQGVTGNTIY
TRBJ2-4,TRBV27,ASSAARISIQY